What follows are 22 T cell receptor beta chains derived from one specimen sequenced in a study of tumor and adjacent non-tumor tissue in lung cancer. The library came from three nested PCR rounds adapted from ARM-PCR protocols. MiXCR was run by TCRdb on the multiplex PCR reads, yielding one entry per CDR3 protein. This sample has around 210,000 distinct CDR3 sequences, with 71% found just once. This sample's RNA came from whole unsorted tissue. The specimen was lung tumor tissue. The source is a man between 60 and 75 years old with non-small cell lung cancer.

A remark on this clonotype: At one end the junction does not follow the germline gene, possibly because of a read error. The chain uses TRBV11-2 and TRBJ2-7; D is ambiguous. CDR1 is SGHAT and CDR2 is FQNNGV in the germline V gene. The CDR3 consists of 15 residues. For the CDR3, the DNA is TGTGCCAGCAGCTCGACCTCCGGGCTCGCCTACGATCAGTACTTC. This encodes CASSSTSGLAYDQYF.

Worth noting for this clonotype: A much larger clone sits a single nucleotide away, making a read error possible. The chain carries TRBV29-1 and TRBJ2-1; 11 bases are shared with TRBD2. Germline V gives CDR1 SQVTM, CDR2 ANQGSEA. The CDR3 sequence is 13 residues long. The CDR3 protein is CSVEVSGGDRNVF. The CDR3 DNA is TGCAGCGTTGAGGTTAGCGGGGGGGATAGAAATGTCTTC.

The chain carries TRBV4-3 and TRBJ1-1; D may be TRBD1 (6 bases). The CDR3 is 13 residues long. V was cut by 5 bases and J by 5 bases, with 12 bases left in between. Germline assignment: CDR1 LGHNA and CDR2 YSLEER. This CDR3 is CASSTLGGTEAFF. CDR3 in DNA: TGCGCCAGCAGCACATTAGGGGGGACTGAAGCTTTCTTT.

A note on this clonotype: Given the absence of the conserved phenylalanine or tryptophan at the CDR3 end, a read error is likely. The genes are TRBV5-1 and TRBJ2-1; possible D gene TRBD2, 6 bases. CDR3 length: 14 residues. V gave up 0 bases and J gave up 5 bases, with 9 bases separating them. CDR1 and CDR2 (germline): SGHRS, YFSETQ. The CDR3 sequence is CASSLVLANNEQFS. CDR3 DNA sequence: TGCGCCAGCAGCTTGGTCCTAGCGAACAATGAGCAGTTCTCC.

The V and J genes are TRBV19 and TRBJ2-7, with 11 positions matching TRBD1. This CDR3 is built from 15 residues. Trimming cost V 7 bases and J 3 bases; bases outside gene matches: 8. Germline CDR1 and CDR2: LNHDA and SQIVND (reference sequence). The CDR3 DNA reads as TGTGCCAGTAATACGGGGACAGGGGGGAACTACGAGCAGTACTTC. This codes for CASNTGTGGNYEQYF.

Regarding this clonotype: Possible read error: a much larger clone is one base away. Here the CDR3 DNA reads TGCAGTGCTAAAGATCGAAGGGGTGGAGGGCAGCCCCAGCATTTT. This encodes CSAKDRRGGGQPQHF. The chain recombines TRBV20-1 with TRBJ1-5; D is perhaps TRBD1 (5 bases). Germline V gives CDR1 DFQATT, CDR2 SNEGSKA (reference sequence). V gave up 4 bases and J gave up 7 bases, with 20 bases separating them. The CDR3 loop spans 15 amino acids.

The CDR3 nucleotides are TGTGCCAGCGCTGGGACAGGGGGCTCTGGAAACACCATATATTTT. This sequence encodes CASAGTGGSGNTIYF. This chain uses TRBV12-3 or TRBV12-4 with TRBJ1-3, with TRBD1 matching 11 bases. This CDR3 spans 15 amino acids. V was pared by 8 bases and J by 0 bases, with 3 bases of the junction left unmatched.

The V and J genes are TRBV28 and TRBJ2-6, with TRBD2 identical over 8 bases. With 4 bases clipped from V and 4 bases from J, the junction kept 9 bases outside the gene matches. The germline V gene encodes CDR1 MDHEN and CDR2 SYDVKM. CDR3 length equals 17 residues. The DNA for the CDR3 is TGTGCCAGCAGTTCCCCGTCGGGGGGGAAAGGGGCCAACGTCCTGACTTTC. This gives the protein CASSSPSGGKGANVLTF.

Note on this clonotype: A junction boundary mismatches the germline segment, possibly from a read error. The chain uses TRBV30 and TRBJ1-4, with D tentatively TRBD1 (5 bases). CDR1 and CDR2 (germline): GTSNPN, SVGIG (reference sequence). The CDR3 contains 15 residues. The CDR3: CAWSGHGGEGETLFF. In DNA form, the CDR3 reads TGTGCCTGGAGTGGGCACGGGGGAGAAGGAGAAACACTGTTTTTT.

Regarding this clonotype: At one of its ends the junction is not consistent with the germline gene, which may arise from a read error. The chain employs TRBV4-3 and TRBJ2-3; TRBD1 is a possible D gene (5 bases). The CDR3 has 13 residues. The germline CDR1 and CDR2 sequences are LGHNA and YSLEER. CDR3 protein: CTRSWITTDAQYF. The DNA of the CDR3 is TGCACCAGATCCTGGATTACGACAGATGCGCAGTATTTT.

This clonotype occurred a few times. The chain employs TRBV10-3 and TRBJ2-7; D is uncertain. The CDR3 is 12 amino acids. Per germline, CDR1 ENHRY and CDR2 SYGVKD. V shed 5 bases and J shed 3 bases, with 8 bases lying between them. The CDR3, as DNA: TGTGCCATCAGTCCAACCAACTACGAGCAGTACTTC. It yields the protein CAISPTNYEQYF.

The chain combines TRBV20-1 with TRBJ2-1, with 9 bases fitting TRBD2. The germline V gene has CDR1 DFQATT and CDR2 SNEGSKA (reference sequence). The V and J ends lost 1 base and 9 bases, in that order; junction bases with no gene match: 13. The CDR3 covers 16 residues. The chain's CDR3 is CSARVPRGGRVFEQFF. CDR3 nucleotide sequence: TGCAGTGCTAGAGTCCCCCGGGGCGGGAGGGTCTTTGAGCAGTTCTTC.

This chain uses TRBV20-1 with TRBJ2-3; no reliable D call. The germline V gene has CDR1 DFQATT and CDR2 SNEGSKA (reference sequence). Trimming pared 3 bases from V and 3 bases from J, leaving 10 bases between. The CDR3 has 13 amino acids. The CDR3 protein is CSASSVGTDTQYF. In DNA form, the CDR3 reads TGCAGTGCTAGTTCAGTGGGGACAGATACGCAGTATTTT.

This clonotype appeared a single time. This may be a read error, as it is one base from a much larger clone. The rearrangement joins TRBV12-3 or TRBV12-4 to TRBJ2-7; D remains ambiguous. The CDR3 loop spans 12 amino acids. Trimming took 5 bases from V and 6 from J, leaving 11 bases between them. The CDR3 DNA is TGTGCCAGCAGTGGGGTGGGCTCCGAGCAGTACTTC. It specifies CASSGVGSEQYF.

As for this clonotype: Since no conserved phenylalanine or tryptophan closes the CDR3, a read error is the likely cause. The chain joins TRBV20-1 to TRBJ2-3; possible D gene TRBD2, 5 bases. Germline V gene data show CDR1 as DFQATT and CDR2 as SNEGSKA (reference sequence). The CDR3 is 14 residues long. The CDR3 loop is CSAGGYSSTDTQYV. The CDR3 coding sequence is TGTAGTGCTGGCGGGTATTCGAGCACAGATACGCAGTATGTT.

Remarks on this clonotype: At one of its ends the junction is not consistent with the germline gene, which may arise from a read error. The rearrangement links TRBV20-1 to TRBJ2-1, with 7 bases that match TRBD2. This CDR3 spans 19 amino acids. CDR1 is DFQATT and CDR2 is SNEGSKA in the germline V gene (reference sequence). CDR3 in amino acids: CSARDSRGRVTSVGNKQFF. The CDR3 coding sequence is TGCAGTGCTAGAGATTCACGGGGTCGGGTTACTAGCGTAGGCAATAAGCAGTTCTTC.

This clonotype was seen at least ten times. The CDR3 nucleotides are TGCAGTGTCAAATCAGGGGCAGTCGTCCACTTT. Protein product: CSVKSGAVVHF. V gene TRBV20-1 combines with J gene TRBJ1-6, with D possibly TRBD1 on 6 matching bases. Trimming stripped 7 bases from V and 17 bases from J, with 18 bases between. This CDR3 has 11 amino acids. CDR1 is DFQATT, CDR2 SNEGSKA, per germline (reference sequence).

About this clonotype: A read error may be the cause here, since a much bigger clone is one base away. This chain joins TRBV4-1 and TRBJ2-1, with 14 nucleotides matching TRBD2. CDR1 is MGHRA and CDR2 is YSYEKL in the germline V gene. The CDR3 consists of 16 residues. CDR3 bases: TGCGCCAGCAGCCTCCTCGGGACTAGCGGGGGAAATGGGCAGTTCTTC. Its translation is CASSLLGTSGGNGQFF.

In the case of this clonotype: A much larger clone differs by one base, so this may be a read error. The chain has TRBV12-3 or TRBV12-4 and TRBJ2-5, with TRBD2 matching 13 bases. The CDR3 has 16 amino acids. J was trimmed by 2 bases and V by 8 bases; bases with no gene match: 8. CDR3 in DNA: TGTGCCAGCTGTCTAACTAGCGGGGGGGGACAAGAGACCCAGTACTTC. Its translation is CASCLTSGGGQETQYF.

The chain employs TRBV10-2 and TRBJ2-5, with D tentatively TRBD1 (6 bases). Between the trimmed V and J ends, which lost 7 bases and 3 bases, there was a span of 18 bases. Germline V gene lookup returns CDR1 WSHSY and CDR2 SAAADI. The CDR3 spans 15 residues. Here the CDR3 DNA reads TGCGCCAGCATAACAGGGACAAGGAAAGAAGAGACCCAGTACTTC. This encodes CASITGTRKEETQYF.

On this clonotype: Possible read error: a much larger clone is one base away. This chain connects TRBV12-3 or TRBV12-4 to TRBJ1-1; the D is unclear. The CDR3 consists of 13 residues. CDR3: CASSPGAWTEALF. The CDR3 bases are TGTGCCAGCAGTCCTGGAGCGTGGACTGAAGCTTTATTT.

On this clonotype: With a much larger clone just one base away, this may be a read error. V usage is TRBV29-1 and J usage is TRBJ1-1, with D perhaps matching TRBD1 (5 bases). Germline lookup yields CDR1 SQVTM and CDR2 ANQGSEA. This CDR3 spans 14 amino acids. In DNA form, the CDR3 reads TGCAGCGCTCCCCGTGGGGGAGTGAACACTGAAACTTTCTTT. Protein sequence: CSAPRGGVNTETFF.